This section outlines one T cell receptor beta chain sequence together with its context. Its cognate antigen is unknown. The primer mix had 60 Vbeta and 13 Jbeta primers. Data came from immunoSEQ multiplex PCR; TCRdb stores just in-frame clones and leaves some out. In the table there are about 170,000 clones, around 84% of which are singletons. The sample comes from a study of cytomegalovirus exposure and HLA in healthy donors. Across the study: Tens of millions of unique TCRs from HLA-typed donors were held in an early release of data. General observations from the study: A classifier reportedly called cytomegalovirus status with high sensitivity and specificity. Sequencing depth across donors, presence/absence analyses assumed, was roughly uniform. An apparent linkage of common viral pathogens to several of the most significant clusters emerged in a later analysis.

V lost 10 bases and J 0 bases, leaving 22 bases between the germline ends. Germline V gene data show CDR1 as SGHDT and CDR2 as YYEEEE. The CDR3 covers 16 residues. This receptor was taken from a boy under 10 years old in good health and CMV-seronegative. The sample comprised PBMCs. The V and J genes are TRBV5-6 and TRBJ1-1, with D unclear. DNA of the CDR3: TGTGCCGCTACACGGGCGGGGAGGATTATGAACACTGAAGCTTTCTTT. Its translation: CAATRAGRIMNTEAFF.